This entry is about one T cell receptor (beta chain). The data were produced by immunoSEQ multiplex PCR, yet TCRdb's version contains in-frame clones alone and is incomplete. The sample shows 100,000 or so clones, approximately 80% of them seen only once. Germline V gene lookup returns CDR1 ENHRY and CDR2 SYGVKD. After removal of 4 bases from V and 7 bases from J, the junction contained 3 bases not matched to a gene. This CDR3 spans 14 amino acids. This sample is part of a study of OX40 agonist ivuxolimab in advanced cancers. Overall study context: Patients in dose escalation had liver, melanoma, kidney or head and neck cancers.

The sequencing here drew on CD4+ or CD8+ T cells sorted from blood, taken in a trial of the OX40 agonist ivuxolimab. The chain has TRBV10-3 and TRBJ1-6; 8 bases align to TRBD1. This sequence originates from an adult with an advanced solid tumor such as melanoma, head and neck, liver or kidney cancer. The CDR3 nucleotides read TGTGCCATCAGTGTGGGACAGGCCAATTCACCCCTCCACTTT. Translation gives CAISVGQANSPLHF.